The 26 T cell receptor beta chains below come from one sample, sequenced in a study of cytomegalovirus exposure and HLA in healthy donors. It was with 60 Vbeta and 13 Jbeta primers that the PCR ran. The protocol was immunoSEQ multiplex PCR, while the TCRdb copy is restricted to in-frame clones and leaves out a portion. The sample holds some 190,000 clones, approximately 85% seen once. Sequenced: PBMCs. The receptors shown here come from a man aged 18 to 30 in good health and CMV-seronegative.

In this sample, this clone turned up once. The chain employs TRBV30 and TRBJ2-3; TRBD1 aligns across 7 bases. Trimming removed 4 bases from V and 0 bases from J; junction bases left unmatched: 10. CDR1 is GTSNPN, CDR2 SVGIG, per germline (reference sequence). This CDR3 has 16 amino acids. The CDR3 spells CAWKQGVYPSTDTQYF. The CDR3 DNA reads TGTGCCTGGAAGCAGGGGGTTTATCCTAGCACAGATACGCAGTATTTT.

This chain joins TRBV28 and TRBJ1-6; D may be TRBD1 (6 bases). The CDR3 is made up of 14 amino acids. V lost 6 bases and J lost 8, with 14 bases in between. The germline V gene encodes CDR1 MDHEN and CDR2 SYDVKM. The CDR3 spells CASREGGVYSPLHF. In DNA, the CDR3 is TGTGCCAGCAGGGAAGGGGGGGTTTATTCACCCCTCCACTTT.

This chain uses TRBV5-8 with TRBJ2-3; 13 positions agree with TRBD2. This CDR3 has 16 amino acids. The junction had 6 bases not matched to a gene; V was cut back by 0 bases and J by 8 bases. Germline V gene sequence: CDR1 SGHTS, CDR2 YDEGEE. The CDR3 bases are TGTGCCAGCAGCTTGGGACTAGCGGGAGGACTGGGTACGCAGTATTTT. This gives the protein CASSLGLAGGLGTQYF.

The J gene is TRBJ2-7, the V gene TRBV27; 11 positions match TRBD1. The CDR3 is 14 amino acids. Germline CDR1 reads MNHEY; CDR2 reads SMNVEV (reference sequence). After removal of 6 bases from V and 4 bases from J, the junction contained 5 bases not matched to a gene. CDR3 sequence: CASSRTGGKYEQYF. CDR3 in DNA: TGTGCCAGCAGCAGGACAGGGGGCAAGTACGAGCAGTACTTC.

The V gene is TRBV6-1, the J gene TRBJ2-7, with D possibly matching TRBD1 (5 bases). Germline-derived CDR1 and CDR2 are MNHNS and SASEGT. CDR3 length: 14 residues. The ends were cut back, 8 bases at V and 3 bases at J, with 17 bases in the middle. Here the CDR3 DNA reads TGTGCCAGCTACCTTGGGGCGGCGGACTACGAGCAGTACTTC. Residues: CASYLGAADYEQYF.

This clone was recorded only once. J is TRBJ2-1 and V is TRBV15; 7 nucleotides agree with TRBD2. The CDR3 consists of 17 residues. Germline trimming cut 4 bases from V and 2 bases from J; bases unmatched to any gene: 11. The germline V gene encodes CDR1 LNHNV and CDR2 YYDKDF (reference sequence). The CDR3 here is CATSIWLSGKTYNEQFF. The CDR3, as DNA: TGTGCCACCAGCATTTGGTTGAGCGGGAAAACCTACAATGAGCAGTTCTTC.

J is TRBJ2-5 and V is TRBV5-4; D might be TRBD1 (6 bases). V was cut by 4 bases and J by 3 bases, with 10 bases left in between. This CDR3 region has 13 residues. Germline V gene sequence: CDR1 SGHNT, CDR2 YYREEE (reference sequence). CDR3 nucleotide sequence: TGTGCCAGCAGCACAGGGACGGAAGAGACCCAGTACTTC. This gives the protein CASSTGTEETQYF.

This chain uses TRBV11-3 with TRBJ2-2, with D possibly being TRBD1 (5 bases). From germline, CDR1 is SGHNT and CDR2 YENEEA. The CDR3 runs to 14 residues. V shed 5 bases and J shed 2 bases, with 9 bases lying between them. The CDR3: CASSTQGNTGELFF. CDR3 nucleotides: TGTGCCAGCAGCACTCAGGGTAACACCGGGGAGCTGTTTTTT. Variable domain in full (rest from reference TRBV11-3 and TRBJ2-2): EAGVVQSPRYKIIEKKQPVAFWCNPISGHNTLYWYLQNLGQGPELLIRYENEEAVDDSQLPKDRFSAERLKGVDSTLKIQPAELGDSAVYLCASSTQGNTGELFFGEGSRLTVL.

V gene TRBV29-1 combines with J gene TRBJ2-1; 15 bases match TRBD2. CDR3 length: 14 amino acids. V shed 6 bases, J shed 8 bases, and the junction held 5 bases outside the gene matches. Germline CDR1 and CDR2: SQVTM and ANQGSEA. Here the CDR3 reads CSVERTSGGDEQFF. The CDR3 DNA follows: TGCAGCGTAGAAAGGACTAGCGGGGGGGATGAGCAGTTCTTC.

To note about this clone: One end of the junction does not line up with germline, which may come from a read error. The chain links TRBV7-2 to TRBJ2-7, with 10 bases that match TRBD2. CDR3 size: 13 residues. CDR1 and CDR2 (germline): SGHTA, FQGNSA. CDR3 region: CASSLVLAGGLIF. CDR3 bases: TGTGCCAGCAGCTTAGTATTAGCGGGAGGCCTCATCTTC.

CDR3 bases: TGTGCCAGCAGCTTGGGGATAACAGCGGGGGATTCCTACGAGCAGTACTTC. Translation: CASSLGITAGDSYEQYF. The gene calls are TRBV5-4 and TRBJ2-7, with 8 bases identical to TRBD2. The CDR3 is made up of 17 amino acids. V lost 0 bases and J lost 1; bases outside the gene matches: 9. The germline V gene has CDR1 SGHNT and CDR2 YYREEE (reference sequence).

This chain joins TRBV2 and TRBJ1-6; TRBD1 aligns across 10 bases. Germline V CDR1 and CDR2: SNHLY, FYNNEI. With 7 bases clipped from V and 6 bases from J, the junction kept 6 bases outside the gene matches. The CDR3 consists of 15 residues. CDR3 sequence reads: CASIGDRGGNSPLHF. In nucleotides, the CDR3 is TGTGCCAGCATTGGGGACAGGGGAGGTAATTCACCCCTCCACTTT.

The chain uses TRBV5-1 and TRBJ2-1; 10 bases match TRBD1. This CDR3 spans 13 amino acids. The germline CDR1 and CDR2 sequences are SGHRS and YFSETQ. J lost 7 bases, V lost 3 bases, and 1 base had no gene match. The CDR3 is CASSSDRGNEQFF. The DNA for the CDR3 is TGCGCCAGCAGCTCGGACAGGGGGAATGAGCAGTTCTTC.

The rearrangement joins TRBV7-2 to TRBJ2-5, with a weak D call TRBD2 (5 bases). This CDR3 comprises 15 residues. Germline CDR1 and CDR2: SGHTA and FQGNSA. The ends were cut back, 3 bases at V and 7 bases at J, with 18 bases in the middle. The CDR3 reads CASSFELGRSGTQYF. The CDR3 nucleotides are TGTGCCAGCAGCTTTGAACTAGGTCGGTCCGGGACCCAGTACTTC.

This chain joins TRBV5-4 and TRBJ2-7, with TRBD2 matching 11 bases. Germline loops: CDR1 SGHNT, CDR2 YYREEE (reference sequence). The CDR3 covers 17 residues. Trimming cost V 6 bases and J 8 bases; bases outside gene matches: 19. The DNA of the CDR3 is TGTGCCAGCAACTGCTCCGGGACTAGCGGCACGTCTTACCAGCAGTACTTC. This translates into CASNCSGTSGTSYQQYF.

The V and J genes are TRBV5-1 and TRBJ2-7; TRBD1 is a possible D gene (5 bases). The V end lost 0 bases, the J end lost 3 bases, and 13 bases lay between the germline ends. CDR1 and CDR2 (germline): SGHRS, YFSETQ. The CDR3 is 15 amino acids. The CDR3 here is CASSLANGQGYEQYF. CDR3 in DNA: TGCGCCAGCAGCTTGGCCAACGGGCAGGGCTACGAGCAGTACTTC.

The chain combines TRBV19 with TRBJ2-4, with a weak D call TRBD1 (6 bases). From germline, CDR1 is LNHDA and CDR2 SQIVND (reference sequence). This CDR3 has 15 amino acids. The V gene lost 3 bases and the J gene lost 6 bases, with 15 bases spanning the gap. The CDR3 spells CASSIGRGDINIQYF. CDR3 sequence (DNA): TGTGCCAGTAGTATCGGCAGGGGCGACATAAACATTCAGTACTTC.

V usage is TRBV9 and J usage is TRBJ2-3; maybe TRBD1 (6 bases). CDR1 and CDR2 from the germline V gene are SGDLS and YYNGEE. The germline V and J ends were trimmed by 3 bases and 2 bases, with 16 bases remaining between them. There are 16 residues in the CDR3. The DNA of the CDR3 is TGTGCCAGCAGCGATAAACAGGGTTTACTCACAGATACGCAGTATTTT. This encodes CASSDKQGLLTDTQYF.

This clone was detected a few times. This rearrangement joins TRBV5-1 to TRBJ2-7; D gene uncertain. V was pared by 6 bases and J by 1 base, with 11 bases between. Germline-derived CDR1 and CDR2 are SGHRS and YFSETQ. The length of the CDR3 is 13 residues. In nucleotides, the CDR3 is TGCGCCAGCATAGAACCAGCGTCCTACGAGCAGTACTTC. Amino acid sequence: CASIEPASYEQYF.

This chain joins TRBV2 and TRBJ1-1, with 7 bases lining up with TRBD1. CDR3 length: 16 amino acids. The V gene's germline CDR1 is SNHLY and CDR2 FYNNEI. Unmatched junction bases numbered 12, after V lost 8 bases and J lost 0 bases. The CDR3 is CASAGTAIYLNTEAFF. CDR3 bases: TGTGCCAGCGCCGGGACAGCGATATACTTGAACACTGAAGCTTTCTTT.

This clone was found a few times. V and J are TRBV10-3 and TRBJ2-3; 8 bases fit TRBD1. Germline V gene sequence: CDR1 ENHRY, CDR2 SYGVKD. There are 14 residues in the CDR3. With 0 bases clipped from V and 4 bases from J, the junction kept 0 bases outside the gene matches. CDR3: CAISESTGADTQYF. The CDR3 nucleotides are TGTGCCATCAGTGAGTCGACAGGGGCAGATACGCAGTATTTT.

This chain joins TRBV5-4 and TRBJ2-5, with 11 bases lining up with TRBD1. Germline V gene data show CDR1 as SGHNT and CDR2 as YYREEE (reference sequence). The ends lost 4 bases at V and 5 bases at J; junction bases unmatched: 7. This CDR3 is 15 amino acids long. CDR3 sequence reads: CASSLDRGLAETQYF. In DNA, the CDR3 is TGTGCCAGCAGCCTGGACAGGGGGCTCGCGGAGACCCAGTACTTC.

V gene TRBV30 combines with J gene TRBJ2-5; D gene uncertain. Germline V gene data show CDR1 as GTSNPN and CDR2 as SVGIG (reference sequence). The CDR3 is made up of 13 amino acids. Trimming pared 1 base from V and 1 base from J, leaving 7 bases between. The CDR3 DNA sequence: TGTGCCTGGAGTGGCGGTATCCAAGAGACCCAGTACTTC. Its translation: CAWSGGIQETQYF.

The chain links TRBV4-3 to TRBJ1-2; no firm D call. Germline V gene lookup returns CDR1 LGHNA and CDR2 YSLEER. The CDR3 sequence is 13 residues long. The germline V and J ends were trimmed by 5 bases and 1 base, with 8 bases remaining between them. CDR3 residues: CASSAQVNYGYTF. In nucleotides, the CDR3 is TGCGCCAGCAGCGCTCAGGTTAACTATGGCTACACCTTC.

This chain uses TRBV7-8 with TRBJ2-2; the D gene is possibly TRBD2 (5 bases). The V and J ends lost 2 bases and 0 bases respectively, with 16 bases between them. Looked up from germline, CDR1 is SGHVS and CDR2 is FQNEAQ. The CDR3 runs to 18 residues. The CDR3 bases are TGTGCCAGCAGCTTAAATCCCCCCGGGCGGGCGAACACCGGGGAGCTGTTTTTT. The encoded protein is CASSLNPPGRANTGELFF.

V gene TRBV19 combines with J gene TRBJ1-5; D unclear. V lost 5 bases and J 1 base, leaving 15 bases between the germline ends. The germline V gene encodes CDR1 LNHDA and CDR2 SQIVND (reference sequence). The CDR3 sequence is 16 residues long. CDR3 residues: CASSPRESMSNQPQHF. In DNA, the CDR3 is TGTGCCAGTAGTCCCCGGGAGTCCATGAGCAATCAGCCCCAGCATTTT.